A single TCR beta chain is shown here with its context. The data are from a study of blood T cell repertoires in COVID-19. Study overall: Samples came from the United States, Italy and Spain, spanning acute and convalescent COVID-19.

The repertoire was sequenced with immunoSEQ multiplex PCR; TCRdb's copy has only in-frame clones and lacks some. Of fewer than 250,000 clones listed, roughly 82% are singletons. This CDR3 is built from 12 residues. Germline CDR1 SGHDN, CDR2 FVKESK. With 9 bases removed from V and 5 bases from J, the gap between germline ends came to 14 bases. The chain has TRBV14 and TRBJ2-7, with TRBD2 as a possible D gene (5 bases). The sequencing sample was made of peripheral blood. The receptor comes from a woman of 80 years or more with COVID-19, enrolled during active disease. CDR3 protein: CASGWRTHEQYF. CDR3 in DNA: TGTGCCAGTGGATGGAGGACTCACGAGCAGTACTTC.